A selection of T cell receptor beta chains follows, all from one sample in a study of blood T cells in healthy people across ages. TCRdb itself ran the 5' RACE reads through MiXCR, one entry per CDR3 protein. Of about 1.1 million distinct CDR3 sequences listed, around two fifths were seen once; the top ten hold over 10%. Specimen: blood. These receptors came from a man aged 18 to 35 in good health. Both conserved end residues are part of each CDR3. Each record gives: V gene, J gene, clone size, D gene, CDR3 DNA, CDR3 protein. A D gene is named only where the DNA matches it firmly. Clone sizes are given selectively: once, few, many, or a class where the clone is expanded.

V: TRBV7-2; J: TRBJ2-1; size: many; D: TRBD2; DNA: TGTGCCAGCAGCTTAGCTAGCGGGGTATTCAATGAGCAGTTCTTC; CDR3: CASSLASGVFNEQFF
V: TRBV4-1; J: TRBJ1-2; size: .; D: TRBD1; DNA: TGCGCCAGCAGCCAAGATAGGGCCCTCGACAGGGCTGGCTACACCTTC; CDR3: CASSQDRALDRAGYTF
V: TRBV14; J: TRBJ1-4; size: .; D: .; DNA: TGTGCCAGCAGCCAAGTGACTGGGTACGGGGTCGATGAAAAACTGTTTTTT; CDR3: CASSQVTGYGVDEKLFF
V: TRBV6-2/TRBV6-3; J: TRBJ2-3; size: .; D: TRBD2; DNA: TGTGCCAGCAGTTACTCGACCCGGACTAGCGGGGGTTATCGGCCTGACCGGGCTAGAGATACGCGGTATTTT; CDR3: CASSYSTRTSGGYRPDRARDTRYF
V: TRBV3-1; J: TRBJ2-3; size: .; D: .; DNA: TGTGCCAGCAGCCAGGGGACGCCGGGAGATACGCAGTATTTT; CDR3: CASSQGTPGDTQYF
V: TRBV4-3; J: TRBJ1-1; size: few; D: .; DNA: TGCGCCAGCAGCCAAGCCAGGACAGACACTGAAGCTTTCTTT; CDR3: CASSQARTDTEAFF
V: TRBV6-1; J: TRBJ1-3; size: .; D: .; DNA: TGTGCCAGCAGTGAAGATTTTGGTAACACCATATATTTT; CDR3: CASSEDFGNTIYF
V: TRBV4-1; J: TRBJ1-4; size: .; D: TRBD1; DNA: TGCGCCAGCAACTTACAGGGGGCAGGAGAAAAACTGTTTTTT; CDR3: CASNLQGAGEKLFF
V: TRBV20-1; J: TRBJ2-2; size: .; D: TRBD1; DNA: TGCAGTGCTAGAAGGGACAGGGGAGACACCGGGGAGCTGTTTTTT; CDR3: CSARRDRGDTGELFF
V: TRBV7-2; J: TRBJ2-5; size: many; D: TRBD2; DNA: TGTGCCAGCAGCTCTAGCGGCCTCCAAGAGACCCAGTACTTC; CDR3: CASSSSGLQETQYF
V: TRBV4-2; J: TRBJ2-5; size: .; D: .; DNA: TGTGCCAGCAGCCAAGATGGAGACAACCAAGAGACCCAGTACTTC; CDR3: CASSQDGDNQETQYF
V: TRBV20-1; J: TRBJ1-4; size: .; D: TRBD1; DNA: TGCAGTGCTAGAACAGGGGCGGTGCGGGAAAAACTGTTTTTT; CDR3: CSARTGAVREKLFF
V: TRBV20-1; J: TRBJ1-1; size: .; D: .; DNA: TGCAGTGCTAGAGGCTCTTCGGGGAACACTGAAGCTTTCTTT; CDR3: CSARGSSGNTEAFF
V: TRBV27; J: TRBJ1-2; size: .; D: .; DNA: TGTGCCAGCAGTTTCTCAGGGGCCTCTGCCCCCTATGGCTACACCTTC; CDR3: CASSFSGASAPYGYTF
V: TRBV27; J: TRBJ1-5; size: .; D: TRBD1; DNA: TGTGCCAGCAGCCCTTACGGGACAGCTAGCAATCAGCCCCAGCATTTT; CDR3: CASSPYGTASNQPQHF